This T cell receptor beta chain was recovered during a study of blood T cell repertoires in COVID-19. Study in general: PBMCs, B-cell-depleted T cells, or T cells provided the cDNA or gDNA that made up the material.

TCRdb's table, derived via immunoSEQ multiplex PCR, lists solely in-frame clones and lacks some. The sample consists of tens of thousands of clones, approximately 88% of them appearing once. The germline V gene has CDR1 MNHEY and CDR2 SVGEGT. The CDR3 is 13 residues long. Trimming removed 5 bases from V and 4 bases from J, with 9 bases in between. This rearrangement joins TRBV6-2 or TRBV6-3 to TRBJ1-5; D possibly corresponds to TRBD1 (5 bases). This receptor was taken from an elderly man with active or convalescent COVID-19. Sequencing was done on a sample of peripheral blood. CDR3 protein: CASSDYRNQPQHF. Here the CDR3 DNA reads TGTGCCAGCAGTGACTACAGGAATCAGCCCCAGCATTTT.